The source of this TCR beta chain is a study of glioma-infiltrating T cells after dendritic cell vaccination. Study-level findings and limits: Complete blood and tumor specimen sets were limited to few patients.

The V gene's germline CDR1 is SNHLY and CDR2 FYNNEI. The CDR3 consists of 14 residues. The ends lost 11 bases at V and 1 base at J; junction bases unmatched: 5. The table came from immunoSEQ multiplex PCR; TCRdb's copy has only in-frame clones and leaves some out. The sample shows about 82,000 clones, about 90% of them seen only once. No glioblastoma patient carried an isocitrate dehydrogenase mutation. As regards this clone: Its specificity is not known.

Specimen: blood, collected before dendritic cell vaccination. The TCR comes from a human donor with glioblastoma. The rearrangement joins TRBV2 to TRBJ2-2; 9 bases fit TRBD2. The CDR3 protein is CAGIAGVNTGELFF. Written as DNA, the CDR3 is TGTGCCGGTATAGCGGGAGTGAACACCGGGGAGCTGTTTTTT.